This TCR beta chain was recorded in a study of blood T cell repertoires in COVID-19. Study background: Acute and convalescent COVID-19 samples came from the United States, Italy and Spain. The analysed material was cDNA or gDNA that came from T cells, B-cell-depleted T cells, or PBMCs.

Measured with immunoSEQ multiplex PCR; TCRdb has only the in-frame clones, and not every one. This table holds 300,000 to 450,000 clones, 80% to 90% found once. The CDR3 covers 12 residues. Germline loops: CDR1 LGHNA, CDR2 YNFKEQ. V was clipped by 2 bases and J by 8 bases, with 7 bases between them. This clonotype was sampled from a man aged 40-49 years in a cohort exposed to, infected with or recovered from COVID-19 (not recorded which). Sequencing input: PBMCs or T cells enriched from blood (not recorded which). The chain links TRBV4-2 to TRBJ2-1; D uncertain. The CDR3 is CASSQTADEQFF. CDR3 sequence (DNA): TGTGCCAGCAGCCAAACGGCGGATGAGCAGTTCTTC.